The rows below give T cell receptor beta chains drawn from one sample of a study of T cell responses to AZD1222 COVID-19 vaccine. Profiled with immunoSEQ multiplex PCR; TCRdb holds only in-frame clones, not every one. The data show about 140,000 clones, about 92% seen once. The sequencing used peripheral blood, collected on day 0 of AZD1222 vaccination. The receptors come from an adult in good health. CDR3s include the opening cysteine and the closing phenylalanine or tryptophan. A D gene is named only where the DNA matches it firmly. For some rows the clone size is stated as once, few or many, or as a class when expanded; others skip it.

>TRBJ1-3|TRBV28|NA|NA
TGTGCCAGCAGTGCCCCGGGGCCAACCAGATCTGGAAACACCATATATTTT
CASSAPGPTRSGNTIYF
>TRBJ1-5|TRBV6-6|NA|once
TGTGCCAGCAGTTACTCAGGGGATCAGCCCCAGCATTTT
CASSYSGDQPQHF
>TRBJ1-2|TRBV7-2|TRBD1|NA
TGTGCCAGCAGCTCGTCGACAGGGGGCATAGGCTACACCTTC
CASSSSTGGIGYTF
>TRBJ1-5|TRBV7-2|TRBD1|NA
TGTGCCAGCAGCGTTCAGGGGGTAGGTCAGCCCCAGCATTTT
CASSVQGVGQPQHF
>TRBJ2-7|TRBV3-1/TRBV3-2|NA|few
TGTGCCAGCAGCCAAGATTACGAGCAGTACTTC
CASSQDYEQYF
>TRBJ1-4|TRBV28|TRBD1|NA
TGTGCCAGCAGATCTGACAGGGCGGTCGGAAAACTGTTTTTT
CASRSDRAVGKLFF
>TRBJ1-5|TRBV6-5|NA|NA
TGTGCCAGCAGCACTGACACCCCCCATCAGCCCCAGCATTTT
CASSTDTPHQPQHF
>TRBJ2-3|TRBV19|NA|few
TGTGCCAGTAGTGCGGTGGGAGCGGTAGATACGCAGTATTTT
CASSAVGAVDTQYF
>TRBJ1-3|TRBV19|NA|NA
TGTGCCAGTAGTCCGTTGACAGGACCTTTCTCTGGAAACACCATATATTTT
CASSPLTGPFSGNTIYF
>TRBJ1-2|TRBV7-8|NA|NA
TGTGCCAGCAGCCAGACGGGGGGGAACTATGGCTACACCTTC
CASSQTGGNYGYTF
>TRBJ1-4|TRBV6-6|NA|NA
TGTGCCAGCAGTTATCCTACAGGCGCAACTAATGAAAAACTGTTTTTT
CASSYPTGATNEKLFF